This TCR beta chain stems from a study of radiotherapy plus CTLA-4 blockade in lung cancer. The study, taken as a whole, reports: The best predictor of response was reported to be early blood T cell clone dynamics, with interferon-beta. There was expansion of tumor-derived TCR clones in blood after radiotherapy plus ipilimumab.

V lost 3 bases, J lost 5 bases, and 13 bases stayed unmatched. CDR1 and CDR2 (germline): LNHDA, SQIVND (reference sequence). The CDR3 has 17 amino acids. On this clone: Antigen unknown.

Generated by immunoSEQ multiplex PCR, the TCRdb table keeps only in-frame clones and is missing some. The table has 50,000 or so clones, more than 70% seen once. Ipilimumab CTLA-4 blockade and focal radiation were given to patients with chemo-refractory metastatic non-small-cell lung cancer. Sequences were derived from peripheral blood, sampled from a patient treated with radiotherapy plus ipilimumab. This clonotype was obtained from a human donor with non-small cell lung cancer who had stable disease on radiotherapy plus ipilimumab. The V call is TRBV19, the J call TRBJ2-5; 9 nucleotides line up with TRBD1. This CDR3 is CASSIGMAGQGTETQYF. CDR3 nucleotides: TGTGCCAGTAGTATCGGGATGGCGGGACAGGGAACGGAGACCCAGTACTTC.